The TCR beta chain described here comes from a study of T-cell reconstitution after alpha-beta-depleted transplantation in children. Germline V CDR1 and CDR2: DFQATT, SNEGSKA (reference sequence). V shed 3 bases and J shed 11 bases, with 16 bases lying between them. The CDR3 loop spans 12 amino acids. Preparing the TCRbeta library involved the use of unique molecular identifiers. A single record per CDR3 protein comes from TCRdb applying MiXCR to the PCR reads. The table has 450,000 to 600,000 distinct CDR3 sequences, approximately 32% seen once. Sample: PBMCs from the stem cell graft donor, taken from the stem cell graft. This sequence was found in a human donor who donated a stem cell graft to a child with aplastic anemia. The chain carries TRBV20-1 and TRBJ1-1, with TRBD1 as a possible D gene (5 bases). For the CDR3, the DNA is TGCAGTGCTAGTCAACAGGACATCGGGGCTTTCTTT. It yields the protein CSASQQDIGAFF.